Listed here are 20 T cell receptor beta chains from one sample, sequenced in a study of blood T cell repertoires in COVID-19 (dated by TCRdb to the early 2020s). The library was obtained by the immunoSEQ multiplex PCR assay. The immuneACCESS repertoire file appears here via TCRdb, limited to in-frame rearrangements. These files lack a portion of the clones; in checked studies, under half of the deficit traces to unresolved V genes, and the cause of the others is not known. The table for this sample lists over 110,000 clones; over 75% of them were counted only once. Less than 2% of the sample rests with the top ten. Sequenced input: peripheral blood. The receptors stem from a woman in her fifties or sixties with acute or convalescent COVID-19.

The CDR3 nucleotides read TGTGCCAGCAGTACCCTCGACATTTACTATGGCTACACCTTC. It specifies CASSTLDIYYGYTF. The V and J genes are TRBV6-5 and TRBJ1-2; no clear D. Deletions cut 5 bases from V and 3 bases from J, with 13 bases between. CDR3 length equals 14 residues. Germline V lookup: CDR1 MNHEY, CDR2 SVGAGI.

V and J are TRBV9 and TRBJ2-1, with 7 bases matching TRBD1. The CDR3 sequence is 15 residues long. J was trimmed by 2 bases and V by 0 bases; bases with no gene match: 2. CDR1 is SGDLS, CDR2 YYNGEE, per germline. DNA for the CDR3: TGTGCCAGCAGCGTAGAACAGGGGCCCTACAATGAGCAGTTCTTC. Protein sequence: CASSVEQGPYNEQFF. Variable domain in full (rest from reference TRBV9 and TRBJ2-1): DSGVTQTPKHLITATGQRVTLRCSPRSGDLSVYWYQQSLDQGLQFLIQYYNGEERAKGNILERFSAQQFPDLHSELNLSSLELGDSALYFCASSVEQGPYNEQFFGPGTRLTVL.

The sample holds one count of this clone. The J gene is TRBJ1-3, the V gene TRBV27; no clear D gene. The CDR3 is 14 amino acids. V gave up 4 bases and J gave up 0 bases, with 7 bases separating them. Germline CDR1 is MNHEY and CDR2 is SMNVEV (reference sequence). CDR3 sequence reads: CASSSLPSGNTIYF. The CDR3 DNA reads as TGTGCCAGCAGTTCCCTTCCCTCTGGAAACACCATATATTTT.

This chain links TRBV6-5 with TRBJ1-5; no clear D. Germline V gives CDR1 MNHEY, CDR2 SVGAGI. Trimming left V 6 bases short and J 6 bases short, with 12 bases between. The CDR3 spans 13 residues. The CDR3 sequence: CASSDGVGQPQHF. The CDR3, as DNA: TGTGCCAGCAGCGACGGGGTGGGTCAGCCCCAGCATTTT.

This sequence joins TRBV7-2 and TRBJ2-1, with D possibly matching TRBD1 (6 bases). Germline CDR1 and CDR2: SGHTA and FQGNSA. This CDR3 contains 13 residues. Between the trimmed V and J ends, which lost 4 bases and 16 bases, there was a span of 20 bases. The CDR3 nucleotides read TGTGCCAGCAGCTCCCACCGGGACATTTCCCCCTTCTTC. Translating it yields CASSSHRDISPFF.

There are a few counts of this clone. The chain is built from TRBV27 and TRBJ1-4, with no clear D. This CDR3 region has 14 residues. Germline V gives CDR1 MNHEY, CDR2 SMNVEV (reference sequence). V shed 6 bases and J shed 3 bases, with 11 bases lying between them. CDR3 sequence: CASSLTHSNEKLFF. The DNA for the CDR3 is TGTGCCAGCAGCCTTACTCACTCTAATGAAAAACTGTTTTTT. Full variable domain (rest looked up from reference TRBV27 and TRBJ1-4): EAQVTQNPRYLITVTGKKLTVTCSQNMNHEYMSWYRQDPGLGLRQIYYSMNVEVTDKGDVPEGYKVSRKEKRNFPLILESPSPNQTSLYFCASSLTHSNEKLFFGSGTQLSVL.

The V gene is TRBV11-2, the J gene TRBJ2-2, with D possibly TRBD2 on 6 matching bases. This CDR3 has 17 amino acids. Germline CDR1 reads SGHAT; CDR2 reads FQNNGV. V shed 5 bases and J shed 3 bases, with 19 bases lying between them. The CDR3 DNA is TGTGCCAGCAGCCACGCTTTGGAGGGCCCAGACACCGGGGAGCTGTTTTTT. Its translation: CASSHALEGPDTGELFF.

The chain has TRBV29-1 and TRBJ2-7; weak D call: TRBD1 (5 bases). The CDR3 runs 12 residues. Trimming cost V 5 bases and J 6 bases, with 14 bases left between them. CDR1 and CDR2 from the germline V gene are SQVTM and ANQGSEA. This CDR3 reads CSVCQGTSEQYF. In DNA, the CDR3 is TGCAGCGTTTGTCAGGGCACGTCCGAGCAGTACTTC.

The chain employs TRBV5-5 and TRBJ1-3; maybe TRBD1 (6 bases). CDR1 is SGHKS, CDR2 YYEKEE, per germline (reference sequence). This CDR3 has 15 amino acids. Trimming shortened V by 4 bases and J by 0 bases, and 11 bases separated the two germline ends. CDR3 in amino acids: CASSRDRNSGNTIYF. CDR3 DNA: TGTGCCAGCAGCCGTGACAGGAACTCTGGAAACACCATATATTTT. Using reference TRBV5-5 and TRBJ1-3 for the parts outside the CDR3, the full variable domain is DAGVTQSPTHLIKTRGQQVTLRCSPISGHKSVSWYQQVLGQGPQFIFQYYEKEERGRGNFPDRFSARQFPNYSSELNVNALLLGDSALYLCASSRDRNSGNTIYFGEGSWLTVV.

J is TRBJ2-3 and V is TRBV18; TRBD2 might be the D (5 bases). V was cut by 3 bases and J by 4 bases, with 11 bases left in between. The CDR3 is 14 amino acids. Germline V lookup: CDR1 KGHSH, CDR2 LQKENI. DNA of the CDR3: TGTGCCAGCTCACCGTGGGAGTGGTCAGATACGCAGTATTTT. Protein sequence: CASSPWEWSDTQYF. The complete variable domain, with remaining parts taken from reference TRBV18 and TRBJ2-3, reads NAGVMQNPRHLVRRRGQEARLRCSPMKGHSHVYWYRQLPEEGLKFMVYLQKENIIDESGMPKERFSAEFPKEGPSILRIQQVVRGDSAAYFCASSPWEWSDTQYFGPGTRLTVL.

V usage is TRBV7-9 and J usage is TRBJ2-5, with 7 bases aligning to TRBD1. The V segment lost 1 base and the J segment 12 bases; nucleotides outside the gene matches: 8. Germline assignment: CDR1 SEHNR and CDR2 FQNEAQ (reference sequence). The CDR3 spans 13 residues. The DNA of the CDR3 is TGTGCCAGCAGCTTAGAGGGGGCGACAGAGAAGTACTTC. Encoded protein: CASSLEGATEKYF.

This clone qualifies as medium-sized. The chain employs TRBV27 and TRBJ2-3; tentative D call: TRBD1 (6 bases). The CDR3 runs to 14 residues. Per germline, CDR1 MNHEY and CDR2 SMNVEV (reference sequence). V gave up 4 bases and J gave up 1 base, with 9 bases separating them. CDR3 nucleotides: TGTGCCAGCAGTTACAGGGCTGGCACAGATACGCAGTATTTT. This codes for CASSYRAGTDTQYF.

This CDR3 reads CASSQGEREGREQFF. CDR3 sequence (DNA): TGCGCCAGCAGCCAAGGGGAGCGGGAGGGCCGTGAGCAGTTCTTC. The V call is TRBV4-1, the J call TRBJ2-1, with 10 bases identical to TRBD2. V shed 1 base and J 9 bases; nucleotides not matched to a gene: 6. This CDR3 spans 15 amino acids. Germline assignment: CDR1 MGHRA and CDR2 YSYEKL.

The chain recombines TRBV27 with TRBJ2-5, with D unresolved. With 2 bases removed from V and 4 bases from J, the gap between germline ends came to 14 bases. Looked up from germline, CDR1 is MNHEY and CDR2 is SMNVEV (reference sequence). The CDR3 sequence is 15 residues long. CDR3 DNA sequence: TGTGCCAGCAGTTTAGCCGGATTGGGCTCAGAGACCCAGTACTTC. Amino acid sequence: CASSLAGLGSETQYF.

The V call is TRBV6-1, the J call TRBJ1-5; D is unresolved. The ends were cut back, 3 bases at V and 7 bases at J, with 10 bases in the middle. Germline V gives CDR1 MNHNS, CDR2 SASEGT. The CDR3 contains 13 residues. The DNA for the CDR3 is TGTGCCAGCAGTGATTCCGTCGGGCAGCCCCAGCATTTT. Its protein is CASSDSVGQPQHF.

The gene calls are TRBV2 and TRBJ1-3, with 7 positions matching TRBD1. The J segment lost 2 bases and the V segment lost 4 bases, leaving 5 bases of the junction unmatched. The CDR3 covers 15 residues. Germline V gives CDR1 SNHLY, CDR2 FYNNEI. CDR3 sequence: CASSVGQFPGNTIYF. The CDR3 region has the DNA TGTGCCAGCAGTGTGGGACAGTTCCCTGGAAACACCATATATTTT.

The rearrangement joins TRBV3-1 (or the pseudogene TRBV3-2) to TRBJ2-4, with 9 bases matching TRBD2. V was clipped by 4 bases and J by 3 bases; unmatched bases: 1. The CDR3 runs 14 residues. The germline V gene encodes CDR1 LGHDT and CDR2 YNNKEL (reference sequence). For the CDR3, the DNA is TGTGCCAGCAGCCTTAGCGGGGGCAAAAACATTCAGTACTTC. It is translated as CASSLSGGKNIQYF.

The sample holds one count of this clone. The chain has TRBV11-2 and TRBJ2-1; 9 bases are shared with TRBD2. The V and J ends lost 5 bases and 0 bases, in that order; junction bases with no gene match: 14. The length of the CDR3 is 19 residues. Per the germline V gene, CDR1 is SGHAT and CDR2 is FQNNGV. The CDR3 DNA reads as TGTGCCAGCAGCAGTCCCGGGACTAGCCGACCGAGCTCCTACAATGAGCAGTTCTTC. Translation gives CASSSPGTSRPSSYNEQFF.

DNA of the CDR3: TGCGCCAGCAGCCAATCCGAGGGAACGGCTAACTATGGCTACACCTTC. This sequence encodes CASSQSEGTANYGYTF. The chain couples TRBV4-1 to TRBJ1-2; D remains ambiguous. V was pared by 2 bases and J by 0 bases, with 13 bases between. The CDR3 contains 16 residues. CDR1 is MGHRA and CDR2 is YSYEKL in the germline V gene.

The chain recombines TRBV7-8 with TRBJ2-3; tentatively, D is TRBD2 (6 bases). This CDR3 region has 16 residues. With 1 base removed from V and 4 bases from J, the gap between germline ends came to 15 bases. Germline assignment: CDR1 SGHVS and CDR2 FQNEAQ. The CDR3 sequence is CASSLVGSGGADTQYF. In nucleotides, the CDR3 is TGTGCCAGCAGCTTAGTGGGGTCTGGCGGGGCAGATACGCAGTATTTT.